The next 30 T cell receptor beta chains were all read from a single sample in a study of cytomegalovirus exposure and HLA in healthy donors (dated by TCRdb to about 2017). Library prep was done by the immunoSEQ multiplex PCR assay. The multiplex PCR relied on a mix of 60 forward primers for TCR Vbeta segments and 13 reverse primers for TCR Jbeta segments. The source is immuneACCESS, and TCRdb retained only in-frame sequences with V and J called. Part of the clones is not carried over; for the studies checked, unresolved V genes explain less than half of this, and the remainder is unexplained. The sample table contains more than 150,000 clones; only one count was recorded for approximately 85% of them. The leading ten clones occupy about a tenth of the sample. Input material: PBMCs. These receptors all come from a young man in good health and CMV-seropositive.

This clone came up once. The CDR3 is CASSLTGEPETQYF. CDR3 in DNA: TGTGCCAGCAGCTTGACGGGGGAACCGGAGACCCAGTACTTC. The chain is built from TRBV7-3 and TRBJ2-5; possible D gene TRBD2, 6 bases. Germline V gene data show CDR1 as SGHTA and CDR2 as FQGTGA. Trimming took 3 bases from V and 5 from J, leaving 13 bases between them. The CDR3 extends over 14 amino acids.

The rearrangement uses TRBV5-4 and TRBJ1-2; 11 nucleotides line up with TRBD1. The ends lost 0 bases at V and 4 bases at J; junction bases unmatched: 2. Germline V gene sequence: CDR1 SGHNT, CDR2 YYREEE (reference sequence). This CDR3 comprises 15 residues. CDR3: CASSLDGQGAYGYTF. For the CDR3, the DNA is TGTGCCAGCAGCTTGGACGGACAGGGGGCCTATGGCTACACCTTC.

This clone was picked up a small number of times. V is TRBV5-4 and J is TRBJ1-1, with TRBD1 matching 7 bases. J lost 3 bases, V lost 1 base, and 9 bases had no gene match. CDR1 SGHNT and CDR2 YYREEE come from the germline V gene (reference sequence). The CDR3 runs 16 residues. As DNA, the CDR3 is TGTGCCAGCAGCTTGACCTCAGGGGGATCGGACACTGAAGCTTTCTTT. It codes for CASSLTSGGSDTEAFF.

The CDR3 loop is CASSQSGAYEQYF. CDR3 nucleotide sequence: TGTGCCAGCAGCCAGTCAGGGGCCTACGAGCAGTACTTC. V is TRBV7-6 and J is TRBJ2-7; D perhaps matches TRBD1 (6 bases). V was trimmed by 5 bases and J by 2 bases, leaving 10 bases between them. The CDR3 extends over 13 amino acids. The germline CDR1 and CDR2 sequences are SGHVS and FNYEAQ.

The V call is TRBV11-2, the J call TRBJ1-1; D is ambiguous. V was cut by 4 bases and J by 4 bases, with 10 bases left in between. The CDR3 is made up of 13 amino acids. Per germline, CDR1 SGHAT and CDR2 FQNNGV. CDR3 in DNA: TGTGCCAGCAGCTCTATCCCTGGCACTGAAGCTTTCTTT. Amino acids: CASSSIPGTEAFF.

This clone has a handful of counts. The V gene is TRBV12-5, the J gene TRBJ2-1; the D gene is possibly TRBD1 (5 bases). Between the trimmed V and J ends, which lost 5 bases and 14 bases, there was a span of 13 bases. This CDR3 spans 11 amino acids. Germline loops: CDR1 LGHNT, CDR2 FRNRAP. In DNA form, the CDR3 reads TGTGCTAGTGGTGGTGAAGGGGTGAAGTTCTTC. This translates into CASGGEGVKFF.

To note about this clone: The junction departs from germline at one end; a sequencing error may be responsible. Within the sample, other DNA sequences also encode this same CDR3. V gene TRBV5-8 combines with J gene TRBJ1-1, with D perhaps matching TRBD1 (5 bases). This CDR3 is built from 15 residues. Germline V lookup: CDR1 SGHTS, CDR2 YDEGEE. For the CDR3, the DNA is TGTGCCAGCAGCTACCTACAGGACGGTGACACTGAAGCCTTCTTT. This gives the protein CASSYLQDGDTEAFF.

The chain uses TRBV18 and TRBJ2-5, with a weak D call TRBD1 (5 bases). The CDR3 contains 13 residues. Per germline, CDR1 KGHSH and CDR2 LQKENI. The V end was cut by 2 bases, the J end by 2 bases, with 6 bases between. CDR3 DNA sequence: TGTGCCAGCTCACCAAGACAGCAAGAGACCCAGTACTTC. Amino acid sequence: CASSPRQQETQYF.

The V and J genes are TRBV5-4 and TRBJ2-3; 9 bases fit TRBD2. The CDR3 sequence is 15 residues long. Germline assignment: CDR1 SGHNT and CDR2 YYREEE (reference sequence). The junction had 5 bases not matched to a gene; V was cut back by 4 bases and J by 2 bases. The chain's CDR3 is CASSGGGADTDTQYF. The CDR3 DNA sequence: TGTGCCAGCAGCGGCGGGGGGGCAGACACAGATACGCAGTATTTT.

The rearrangement uses TRBV6-4 and TRBJ2-3, with TRBD1 identical over 9 bases. The CDR3 has 15 amino acids. J lost 1 base, V lost 5 bases, and 4 bases had no gene match. Looked up from germline, CDR1 is MRHNA and CDR2 is SNTAGT. The CDR3 DNA reads as TGTGCCAGCAGTCGGGACAGGGCTGGCACAGATACGCAGTATTTT. Translated, it gives CASSRDRAGTDTQYF.

The chain is built from TRBV6-5 and TRBJ2-3, with TRBD2 matching 11 bases. The V gene's germline CDR1 is MNHEY and CDR2 SVGAGI. This CDR3 region has 16 residues. The ends lost 2 bases at V and 3 bases at J; junction bases unmatched: 4. CDR3 bases: TGTGCCAGCAGTTACCGGGGGACTAGCGGTACAGATACGCAGTATTTT. As protein: CASSYRGTSGTDTQYF.

This sequence joins TRBV9 and TRBJ1-3; possible D gene TRBD1, 5 bases. Per germline, CDR1 SGDLS and CDR2 YYNGEE. The V end lost 3 bases, the J end lost 2 bases, and 12 bases lay between the germline ends. The CDR3 has 15 residues. The CDR3 is CASSAWGGAGNTIYF. The CDR3 DNA reads as TGTGCCAGCAGCGCATGGGGGGGGGCTGGAAACACCATATATTTT.

The chain carries TRBV11-2 and TRBJ2-1, with a weak D call TRBD2 (6 bases). Between the trimmed V and J ends, which lost 4 bases and 6 bases, there was a span of 10 bases. Per the germline V gene, CDR1 is SGHAT and CDR2 is FQNNGV. The CDR3 extends over 13 amino acids. In DNA, the CDR3 is TGTGCCAGCAGCTACGACGGGGGCAATGAGCAGTTCTTC. Translating it yields CASSYDGGNEQFF. Full variable domain (missing parts from reference TRBV11-2 and TRBJ2-1): EAGVAQSPRYKIIEKRQSVAFWCNPISGHATLYWYQQILGQGPKLLIQFQNNGVVDDSQLPKDRFSAERLKGVDSTLKIQPAKLEDSAVYLCASSYDGGNEQFFGPGTRLTVL.

This clone appeared a few times. This CDR3 is CAWSPSREGEQFF. The CDR3 bases are TGTGCCTGGAGTCCGAGTAGAGAGGGTGAGCAGTTCTTC. V and J are TRBV30 and TRBJ2-1; TRBD2 is a possible D gene (5 bases). There are 13 residues in the CDR3. Trimming left V 2 bases short and J 9 bases short, with 14 bases between. Germline CDR1 reads GTSNPN; CDR2 reads SVGIG (reference sequence).

This chain connects TRBV6-1 to TRBJ1-5, with D maybe TRBD1 (5 bases). The length of the CDR3 is 12 residues. CDR1 and CDR2 (germline): MNHNS, SASEGT. With 7 bases removed from V and 4 bases from J, the gap between germline ends came to 8 bases. The CDR3 loop is CASTTGNQPQHF. CDR3 sequence (DNA): TGTGCCAGCACTACAGGTAATCAGCCCCAGCATTTT.

In its sample, this clone was seen once. The gene calls are TRBV7-9 and TRBJ1-5; 8 bases fit TRBD1. The J segment lost 4 bases and the V segment lost 1 base, leaving 9 bases of the junction unmatched. Germline values: CDR1 SEHNR, CDR2 FQNEAQ (reference sequence). This CDR3 has 17 residues. CDR3: CASSLGAGGAKNQPQHF. CDR3 DNA sequence: TGTGCCAGCAGCTTAGGGGCAGGGGGCGCAAAGAATCAGCCCCAGCATTTT.

The rearrangement uses TRBV19 and TRBJ2-1, with 8 bases lining up with TRBD1. J was trimmed by 3 bases and V by 10 bases; bases with no gene match: 8. Germline V gene lookup returns CDR1 LNHDA and CDR2 SQIVND (reference sequence). The CDR3 runs to 14 residues. The CDR3 bases are TGTGCCACTCACAGGGGGGAATACTACAATGAGCAGTTCTTC. Residues: CATHRGEYYNEQFF.

This clone was counted between two and nine times. The rearrangement joins TRBV10-3 to TRBJ2-7; maybe TRBD1 (6 bases). In germline, CDR1 is ENHRY, CDR2 SYGVKD. The CDR3 totals 16 residues. The V end was cut by 6 bases, the J end by 0 bases, with 18 bases between. The CDR3 nucleotides are TGTGCCATCAGCGGAACCAAGGACAGCCGCTCCTACGAGCAGTACTTC. This sequence encodes CAISGTKDSRSYEQYF.

The gene calls are TRBV11-2 and TRBJ2-2; 10 bases align to TRBD1. Germline values: CDR1 SGHAT, CDR2 FQNNGV. The CDR3 contains 15 residues. The V gene end was trimmed by 4 bases and the J gene end by 6 bases; junction bases not matched to a gene: 5. CDR3 sequence (DNA): TGTGCCAGCAGCTGGCGACAGGGGGCCCCCGGGGAGCTGTTTTTT. Its translation: CASSWRQGAPGELFF.

This chain connects TRBV7-9 to TRBJ1-2, with unresolved D. CDR3 length: 13 amino acids. V was cut by 5 bases and J by 1 base, with 8 bases left in between. The germline gives CDR1 SEHNR, CDR2 FQNEAQ (reference sequence). The CDR3 reads CASSLIINYGYTF. CDR3 sequence (DNA): TGTGCCAGCAGCCTAATTATTAACTATGGCTACACCTTC. Full variable domain (remainder filled in from reference TRBV7-9 and TRBJ1-2): DTGVSQNPRHKITKRGQNVTFRCDPISEHNRLYWYRQTLGQGPEFLTYFQNEAQLEKSRLLSDRFSAERPKGSFSTLEIQRTEQGDSAMYLCASSLIINYGYTFGSGTRLTVV.

The V call is TRBV6-5, the J call TRBJ1-1; D remains unclear. CDR1 MNHEY and CDR2 SVGAGI come from the germline V gene. V was clipped by 2 bases and J by 3 bases, with 10 bases between them. CDR3 length equals 14 residues. The CDR3 coding sequence is TGTGCCAGCAGTTACCGCGGGGTCTACACTGAAGCTTTCTTT. Its translation is CASSYRGVYTEAFF.

V and J are TRBV5-1 and TRBJ2-5; 9 bases match TRBD2. The CDR3 consists of 17 residues. The V gene's germline CDR1 is SGHRS and CDR2 YFSETQ. With 4 bases clipped from V and 0 bases from J, the junction kept 10 bases outside the gene matches. The CDR3 DNA reads as TGCGCCAGCAGCCGTGGGGCGGGGGGGACGTACCAAGAGACCCAGTACTTC. Its translation: CASSRGAGGTYQETQYF. The full variable domain, rest sourced from reference TRBV5-1 and TRBJ2-5, is KAGVTQTPRYLIKTRGQQVTLSCSPISGHRSVSWYQQTPGQGLQFLFEYFSETQRNKGNFPGRFSGRQFSNSRSEMNVSTLELGDSALYLCASSRGAGGTYQETQYFGPGTRLLVL.

The CDR3 sequence: CASSFLSQGVNYGYTF. CDR3 bases: TGTGCCAGCAGTTTCCTTTCACAGGGGGTAAACTATGGCTACACCTTC. The chain couples TRBV27 to TRBJ1-2; 8 positions agree with TRBD1. Trimming took 3 bases from V and 2 from J; bases not matched to a gene: 8. Germline V gene lookup returns CDR1 MNHEY and CDR2 SMNVEV (reference sequence). The CDR3 spans 16 residues.

This clone was picked up one time. The chain's CDR3 is CASSPGLAGDVEQYF. The CDR3, as DNA: TGTGCCAGCAGCCCTGGACTAGCGGGGGACGTGGAGCAGTACTTC. The chain couples TRBV7-7 to TRBJ2-5; TRBD2 matches 13 bases. CDR1 is SSHAT and CDR2 is FNYEAQ in the germline V gene (reference sequence). The CDR3 sequence is 15 residues long. V gave up 5 bases and J gave up 11 bases; unmatched junction bases: 11.

The chain is built from TRBV29-1 and TRBJ2-6; D possibly corresponds to TRBD1 (5 bases). CDR1 SQVTM and CDR2 ANQGSEA come from the germline V gene. With 7 bases removed from V and 0 bases from J, the gap between germline ends came to 16 bases. This CDR3 is 16 amino acids long. The CDR3 DNA reads TGCAGCGGCAGGGTGTCTTCTCCCTCTGGGGCCAACGTCCTGACTTTC. Protein: CSGRVSSPSGANVLTF.

This clone was observed a single time. J is TRBJ1-2 and V is TRBV6-5; D might be TRBD1 (5 bases). Deletions cut 5 bases from V and 3 bases from J, with 16 bases between. The CDR3 loop spans 15 amino acids. Germline V gene data show CDR1 as MNHEY and CDR2 as SVGAGI. The CDR3 sequence is CASSQVGGIDYGYTF. CDR3 coding DNA: TGTGCCAGCAGTCAAGTCGGGGGAATAGACTATGGCTACACCTTC.

This clone appeared a few times. This rearrangement joins TRBV27 to TRBJ2-7; maybe TRBD2 (5 bases). Germline V gene data show CDR1 as MNHEY and CDR2 as SMNVEV (reference sequence). The V end lost 1 base, the J end lost 6 bases, and 10 bases lay between the germline ends. The CDR3 has 13 residues. The CDR3 sequence is CASSLWERGEQYF. CDR3 in DNA: TGTGCCAGCAGTTTATGGGAACGGGGCGAGCAGTACTTC.

The chain is built from TRBV19 and TRBJ1-1, with a weak D call TRBD1 (6 bases). Trimming cost V 6 bases and J 5 bases, with 19 bases left between them. The germline V gene encodes CDR1 LNHDA and CDR2 SQIVND (reference sequence). The CDR3 extends over 15 amino acids. This chain's CDR3 is CASSGQIWVRTEAFF. For the CDR3, the DNA is TGTGCCAGTAGCGGACAGATCTGGGTTCGAACTGAAGCTTTCTTT.

The genes are TRBV15 and TRBJ2-2; D gene unclear. Trimming took 3 bases from V and 2 from J, leaving 10 bases between them. CDR3 size: 15 residues. Germline V gene lookup returns CDR1 LNHNV and CDR2 YYDKDF (reference sequence). DNA for the CDR3: TGTGCCACCAGCAGGAGGCAAGGAAACACCGGGGAGCTGTTTTTT. Translated: CATSRRQGNTGELFF.

In regard to this clone: A junction end diverges from the germline sequence, so it may reflect a read error. The chain employs TRBV7-7 and TRBJ2-5; the D is unclear. This CDR3 is 14 amino acids long. CDR1 SSHAT and CDR2 FNYEAQ come from the germline V gene (reference sequence). For the CDR3, the DNA is TGTGCTAGCAGCTTTAATACACGCCAAGAGACCCAGTACTTC. This translates into CASSFNTRQETQYF.